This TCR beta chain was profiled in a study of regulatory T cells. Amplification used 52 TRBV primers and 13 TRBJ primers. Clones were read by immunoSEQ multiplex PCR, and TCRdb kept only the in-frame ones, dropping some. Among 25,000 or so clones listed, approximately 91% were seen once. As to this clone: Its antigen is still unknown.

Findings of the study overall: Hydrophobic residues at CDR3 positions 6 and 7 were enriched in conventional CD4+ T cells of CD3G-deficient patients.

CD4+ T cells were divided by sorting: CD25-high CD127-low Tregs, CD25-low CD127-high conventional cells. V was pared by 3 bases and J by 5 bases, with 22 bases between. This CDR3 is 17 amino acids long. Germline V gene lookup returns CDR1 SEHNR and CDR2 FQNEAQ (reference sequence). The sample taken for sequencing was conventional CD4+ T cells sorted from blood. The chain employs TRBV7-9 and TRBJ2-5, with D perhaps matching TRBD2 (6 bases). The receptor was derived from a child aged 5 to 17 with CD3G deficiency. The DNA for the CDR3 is TGTGCCAGCAGCTTCGTGGGGGTGGCTAGCGCGGCCGAGACCCAGTACTTC. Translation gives CASSFVGVASAAETQYF.